This is a list of T cell receptor beta chains from one sample in a study of blood T cell repertoires in COVID-19. Measured with immunoSEQ multiplex PCR; TCRdb has only the in-frame clones, and not every one. The sample has under 300,000 clones, approximately 83% seen once. Material for sequencing was peripheral blood. The receptors were sampled from a man aged 25 to 40 who had recovered from COVID-19. CDR3s include the opening cysteine and the closing phenylalanine or tryptophan. The order of the fields is D gene, J gene, clone size, V gene, CDR3 DNA, CDR3 protein. A D gene is named only where the DNA matches it firmly. Clone size is stated in some rows and not others, as once, few, many or a class when expanded.

d_gene: TRBD1
j_gene: TRBJ1-5
abundance: few
v_gene: TRBV5-1
CDR3nt: TGCGCCAGCAGCTTAGGACAGGATCAGCCCCAGCATTTT
CDR3aa: CASSLGQDQPQHF

d_gene: .
j_gene: TRBJ1-5
abundance: .
v_gene: TRBV4-1
CDR3nt: TGCGCCAGCAGCCAAGAGGGTCGGGGGGTCAATCAGCCCCAGCATTTT
CDR3aa: CASSQEGRGVNQPQHF

d_gene: .
j_gene: TRBJ1-5
abundance: .
v_gene: TRBV27
CDR3nt: TGTGCCAGCAGTTACAGGGTTAGTCAGCTCCAGCATTTT
CDR3aa: CASSYRVSQLQHF

d_gene: .
j_gene: TRBJ1-2
abundance: .
v_gene: TRBV6-5
CDR3nt: TGTGCCAGCAGGCAGGAACCCTATGGCTACACCTTC
CDR3aa: CASRQEPYGYTF

d_gene: .
j_gene: TRBJ1-2
abundance: .
v_gene: TRBV28
CDR3nt: TGTGCCAGCAGTTTAGAGTATGGCTACACCTTC
CDR3aa: CASSLEYGYTF

d_gene: TRBD1
j_gene: TRBJ1-1
abundance: .
v_gene: TRBV18
CDR3nt: TGTGCCAGCTCACCTAACAGGGGCGGCACTGAAGCTTTCTTT
CDR3aa: CASSPNRGGTEAFF

d_gene: .
j_gene: TRBJ1-5
abundance: .
v_gene: TRBV28
CDR3nt: TGTGCCAGCAGTTTACCCGACAGATATCAGCCCCAGCATTTT
CDR3aa: CASSLPDRYQPQHF

d_gene: TRBD1
j_gene: TRBJ2-1
abundance: .
v_gene: TRBV6-5
CDR3nt: TGTGCCAGCTCCAGGGCACAGGGGACGTCTAAGTTCTTC
CDR3aa: CASSRAQGTSKFF

d_gene: .
j_gene: TRBJ2-6
abundance: .
v_gene: TRBV2
CDR3nt: TGTGCCAGCAGTGAAGGGTTGGCAGCGACTAGGTCTGGGGCCAACGTCCTGACTTTC
CDR3aa: CASSEGLAATRSGANVLTF

d_gene: TRBD2
j_gene: TRBJ2-1
abundance: many
v_gene: TRBV9
CDR3nt: TGTGCCAGCAGCGTAGTCGCTAGCGGGGGGAATGAGCAGTTCTTC
CDR3aa: CASSVVASGGNEQFF